The 30 T cell receptor beta chains listed next were all sequenced from one sample in a study of PD-L1 blockade in urothelial cancer. The method was immunoSEQ multiplex PCR; TCRdb's version includes in-frame clones alone and lacks a portion of them. The table records approximately 48,000 clones, approximately 86% of them present only once. This sample comprised PBMCs, obtained around atezolizumab (anti-PD-L1) treatment. Every receptor here comes from a man aged 55 to 70 with urothelial cancer.

The CDR3 nucleotides are TGTGCCAGCAGTTTGAAGCGGGAGACCTACGAGCAGTACTTC. As protein: CASSLKRETYEQYF. This chain uses TRBV27 with TRBJ2-7, with 8 bases that match TRBD2. Trimming took 3 bases from V and 2 from J; bases not matched to a gene: 3. Looked up from germline, CDR1 is MNHEY and CDR2 is SMNVEV (reference sequence). CDR3 length: 14 residues.

The chain joins TRBV11-2 to TRBJ1-3; tentatively, D is TRBD1 (6 bases). Trimming left V 5 bases short and J 5 bases short, with 16 bases between. The germline CDR1 and CDR2 sequences are SGHAT and FQNNGV. The CDR3 loop spans 15 amino acids. The CDR3 is CASSPQGFVRNTIYF. DNA for the CDR3: TGTGCCAGCAGCCCACAGGGCTTTGTTAGAAACACCATATATTTT.

Notes on this clone: Mismatch with germline at one junction end may stem from a read error. The CDR3 spells CASSLVVGSRTSYEQYF. CDR3 coding DNA: TGTGCCAGCAGTTTAGTGGTCGGGTCAAGAACCTCCTACGAGCAGTACTTC. This chain links TRBV11-3 with TRBJ2-7; no definite D call. The CDR3 spans 17 residues. CDR1 and CDR2 from the germline V gene are SGHNT and YENEEA.

The chain is built from TRBV10-3 and TRBJ1-1; 10 bases match TRBD1. Germline CDR1 reads ENHRY; CDR2 reads SYGVKD. This CDR3 region has 14 residues. Trimming took 6 bases from V and 1 from J; bases not matched to a gene: 2. The CDR3 sequence: CAISDRGRNTEAFF. CDR3 in DNA: TGTGCCATCAGCGACAGGGGGCGGAACACTGAAGCTTTCTTT.

The chain links TRBV16 to TRBJ1-1; 7 bases agree with TRBD1. V was pared by 4 bases and J by 3 bases, with 5 bases of the junction left unmatched. The CDR3 runs 14 residues. Per germline, CDR1 KGHSY and CDR2 FQNENV. CDR3 loop: CASSRRTGYTEAFF. CDR3 DNA: TGTGCCAGCAGCCGAAGGACAGGATACACTGAAGCTTTCTTT.

The chain carries TRBV9 and TRBJ2-2; a weak D match, TRBD1 (6 bases). From germline, CDR1 is SGDLS and CDR2 YYNGEE. The V end was cut by 0 bases, the J end by 6 bases, with 9 bases between. The CDR3 sequence is 14 residues long. CDR3 protein: CASSVDPGAGELFF. The CDR3 DNA is TGTGCCAGCAGCGTAGATCCAGGGGCCGGGGAGCTGTTTTTT.

The rearrangement joins TRBV9 to TRBJ1-6; D is unresolved. The CDR3 has 15 amino acids. The germline CDR1 and CDR2 sequences are SGDLS and YYNGEE. The V end lost 3 bases, the J end lost 11 bases, and 18 bases lay between the germline ends. The CDR3 nucleotides are TGTGCCAGCAGCGCCGCCGGGAGTATGATTACACCCCTCCACTTT. Amino acid sequence: CASSAAGSMITPLHF.

The V gene is TRBV7-3, the J gene TRBJ2-1, with D perhaps TRBD1 (6 bases). Trimming pared 6 bases from V and 6 bases from J, leaving 12 bases between. The CDR3 runs to 13 residues. Germline-derived CDR1 and CDR2 are SGHTA and FQGTGA. CDR3: CASSRPGANEQFF. As DNA, the CDR3 is TGTGCCAGCAGTCGTCCAGGGGCCAATGAGCAGTTCTTC.

The chain has TRBV2 and TRBJ1-1, with 7 positions matching TRBD1. The CDR3 has 13 amino acids. After removal of 4 bases from V and 2 bases from J, the junction contained 1 base not matched to a gene. Germline-derived CDR1 and CDR2 are SNHLY and FYNNEI. CDR3 loop: CASSGDRNTEAFF. CDR3 nucleotide sequence: TGTGCCAGCAGTGGGGACAGAAACACTGAAGCTTTCTTT.

J is TRBJ2-7 and V is TRBV28; 7 bases map to TRBD1. Germline V CDR1 and CDR2: MDHEN, SYDVKM. The junction had 5 bases not matched to a gene; V was cut back by 5 bases and J by 4 bases. The CDR3 covers 13 residues. The CDR3 DNA reads TGTGCCAGCAGTACGGGACAGAGGTACGAGCAGTACTTC. It translates to CASSTGQRYEQYF.

The chain links TRBV11-3 to TRBJ2-5; D possibly corresponds to TRBD1 (5 bases). This CDR3 comprises 14 residues. Deletions cut 4 bases from V and 4 bases from J, with 13 bases between. CDR1 is SGHNT, CDR2 YENEEA, per germline. CDR3 loop: CASSSYGQGETQYF. The DNA of the CDR3 is TGTGCCAGCAGCTCCTATGGGCAGGGAGAGACCCAGTACTTC.

The chain recombines TRBV9 with TRBJ2-3; weak D call: TRBD1 (6 bases). The V end was cut by 3 bases, the J end by 0 bases, with 11 bases between. Looked up from germline, CDR1 is SGDLS and CDR2 is YYNGEE. The CDR3 length is 15 residues. CDR3 bases: TGTGCCAGCAGCGCCCGGGACACTAGCACAGATACGCAGTATTTT. Translation: CASSARDTSTDTQYF. The full variable domain, completed using reference TRBV9 and TRBJ2-3, is DSGVTQTPKHLITATGQRVTLRCSPRSGDLSVYWYQQSLDQGLQFLIQYYNGEERAKGNILERFSAQQFPDLHSELNLSSLELGDSALYFCASSARDTSTDTQYFGPGTRLTVL.

The chain recombines TRBV6-5 with TRBJ2-2, with a weak D call TRBD1 (5 bases). The CDR3 runs to 14 residues. CDR1 is MNHEY and CDR2 is SVGAGI in the germline V gene. Trimming took off 1 base at V and 4 bases at J, with 7 bases between the two ends. CDR3 amino acids: CASSYFDSTGELFF. CDR3 DNA: TGTGCCAGCAGTTACTTCGACAGCACCGGGGAGCTGTTTTTT.

This clone was seen once. The rearrangement uses TRBV25-1 and TRBJ2-5; TRBD2 matches at 9 bases. The V segment lost 6 bases and the J segment 5 bases; nucleotides outside the gene matches: 7. This CDR3 contains 14 residues. Germline V lookup: CDR1 MGHDK, CDR2 SYGVNS. CDR3 nucleotides: TGTGCCAGCAGGGCTTTTGCGGGGGGGGAGACCCAGTACTTC. Amino acid sequence: CASRAFAGGETQYF.

The rearrangement joins TRBV11-2 to TRBJ2-3, with D possibly TRBD2 on 5 matching bases. Germline lookup yields CDR1 SGHAT and CDR2 FQNNGV. The CDR3 covers 13 residues. Trimming shortened V by 2 bases and J by 5 bases, and 8 bases separated the two germline ends. DNA of the CDR3: TGTGCCAGCAGCTTAATTGCGGGAGATACGCAGTATTTT. It yields the protein CASSLIAGDTQYF.

The V and J genes are TRBV5-1 and TRBJ1-2; the match to TRBD1 covers 9 bases. CDR1 is SGHRS and CDR2 is YFSETQ in the germline V gene. CDR3 size: 13 residues. V shed 6 bases, J shed 3 bases, and the junction held 3 bases outside the gene matches. CDR3 bases: TGCGCCAGCACATGGGACAGGGACTATGGCTACACCTTC. It yields the protein CASTWDRDYGYTF.

With respect to this clone: The sample carries other DNA sequences with the same CDR3. V gene TRBV9 combines with J gene TRBJ1-6; D unresolved. V lost 0 bases, J lost 0 bases, and 7 bases lay in between. Looked up from germline, CDR1 is SGDLS and CDR2 is YYNGEE. The CDR3 runs to 16 residues. The CDR3 DNA sequence: TGTGCCAGCAGCGTAGGAGGGAGCTCCTATAATTCACCCCTCCACTTT. It translates to CASSVGGSSYNSPLHF.

The V and J genes are TRBV6-6 and TRBJ2-3, with unresolved D. The ends were cut back, 5 bases at V and 3 bases at J, with 15 bases in the middle. Germline V gene sequence: CDR1 MNHNY, CDR2 SVGAGI (reference sequence). CDR3 size: 15 residues. CDR3 sequence: CASSGHSVGTDTQYF. The CDR3 DNA reads TGTGCCAGCAGTGGTCACTCAGTCGGGACAGATACGCAGTATTTT.

The V call is TRBV2, the J call TRBJ2-5, with D possibly being TRBD2 (6 bases). The CDR3 is made up of 14 amino acids. Germline V lookup: CDR1 SNHLY, CDR2 FYNNEI. V was clipped by 4 bases and J by 3 bases, with 12 bases between them. This chain's CDR3 is CASSVMEGKETQYF. CDR3 nucleotides: TGTGCCAGCAGTGTGATGGAGGGCAAAGAGACCCAGTACTTC.

The V and J genes are TRBV19 and TRBJ2-6, with D perhaps TRBD1 (5 bases). The ends were cut back, 4 bases at V and 0 bases at J, with 13 bases in the middle. The germline V gene encodes CDR1 LNHDA and CDR2 SQIVND (reference sequence). This CDR3 contains 17 residues. The CDR3: CASSSGRVRSGANVLTF. Written as DNA, the CDR3 is TGTGCCAGTAGTAGTGGCAGGGTTCGCTCTGGGGCCAACGTCCTGACTTTC.

The V call is TRBV6-1, the J call TRBJ1-1; perhaps TRBD1 as D (5 bases). The germline V gene has CDR1 MNHNS and CDR2 SASEGT. The CDR3 totals 14 residues. V lost 7 bases and J 0 bases, leaving 12 bases between the germline ends. CDR3 loop: CASTEDNMNTEAFF. The CDR3 DNA is TGTGCCAGCACTGAGGACAATATGAACACTGAAGCTTTCTTT.

This clone was recorded only once. The chain carries TRBV21-1 and TRBJ1-5. TRBV21-1 is flagged as a pseudogene. There are 14 residues in the CDR3. CDR3: CASSSGNPNQPQHF. Written as DNA, the CDR3 is TGTGCCAGCAGCAGCGGGAATCCCAATCAGCCCCAGCATTTT.

The rearrangement uses TRBV6-5 and TRBJ2-5; 9 nucleotides align to TRBD2. The CDR3 is made up of 14 amino acids. Trimming at V came to 4 bases and at J to 4 bases, leaving 4 bases not matched to a gene. Germline CDR1 MNHEY, CDR2 SVGAGI. Written as DNA, the CDR3 is TGTGCCAGCAGTTTAGCGGGAGACACAGAGACCCAGTACTTC. Translated: CASSLAGDTETQYF.

This clone was counted a few times. The chain carries TRBV19 and TRBJ2-7, with D maybe TRBD1 (5 bases). The CDR3 has 15 amino acids. The V end lost 1 base, the J end lost 3 bases, and 13 bases lay between the germline ends. Germline CDR1 is LNHDA and CDR2 is SQIVND (reference sequence). CDR3 residues: CASSIVWGVVYEQYF. Written as DNA, the CDR3 is TGTGCCAGTAGTATAGTCTGGGGCGTGGTCTACGAGCAGTACTTC.

This clone has just a few counts. This rearrangement joins TRBV18 to TRBJ2-3; D might be TRBD2 (5 bases). The CDR3 runs 11 residues. Trimming cost V 4 bases and J 9 bases, with 8 bases left between them. CDR1 is KGHSH and CDR2 is LQKENI in the germline V gene. CDR3 residues: CASSLEGTQYF. The CDR3 DNA reads as TGTGCCAGCTCACTTGAGGGAACGCAGTATTTT.

This clone was recorded only once. This rearrangement joins TRBV7-3 to TRBJ1-2, with TRBD1 identical over 8 bases. The CDR3 has 14 amino acids. Unmatched junction bases numbered 5, after V lost 5 bases and J lost 3 bases. Germline loops: CDR1 SGHTA, CDR2 FQGTGA. Written as DNA, the CDR3 is TGTGCCAGCAGCGGGACAGGAGGCGACTATGGCTACACCTTC. Translation gives CASSGTGGDYGYTF.

This sequence joins TRBV7-5 and TRBJ1-6. TRBV7-5 is given as a pseudogene. This CDR3 region has 13 residues. The CDR3 region has the DNA TGTGCAAAGAGAGGGCGGACTAATTCACCCCTCCACTTT. Its translation: CAKRGRTNSPLHF.

This rearrangement joins TRBV7-3 to TRBJ2-1; 12 bases align to TRBD2. The CDR3 sequence is 16 residues long. Trimming took 5 bases from V and 5 from J; bases not matched to a gene: 7. Germline values: CDR1 SGHTA, CDR2 FQGTGA. The CDR3 nucleotides read TGTGCCAGCAGCCTCTGGACTAGCGGGACGAACAATGAGCAGTTCTTC. Its protein product is CASSLWTSGTNNEQFF.

V usage is TRBV19 and J usage is TRBJ2-7; D is possibly TRBD2 (5 bases). The CDR3 is made up of 13 amino acids. V was clipped by 5 bases and J by 6 bases, with 14 bases between them. The V gene's germline CDR1 is LNHDA and CDR2 SQIVND (reference sequence). The CDR3 sequence is CASSYPAVGEQYF. CDR3 coding DNA: TGTGCCAGTAGTTATCCAGCGGTAGGCGAGCAGTACTTC.

Only one count was recorded for this clone. The chain combines TRBV28 with TRBJ2-7; 9 nucleotides match TRBD1. The CDR3 loop spans 14 amino acids. V trimming: 7 bases; J trimming: 2 bases; junction bases outside the gene matches: 6. The germline CDR1 and CDR2 sequences are MDHEN and SYDVKM. The CDR3 sequence is CASNLRQGAYEQYF. CDR3 DNA: TGTGCCAGCAACTTAAGACAGGGGGCCTACGAGCAGTACTTC.